These 4 T cell receptor beta chains originate from one sample sequenced in a study of early T cells in non-severe SARS-CoV-2 infection. TCRdb reprocessed the 5' RACE reads with MiXCR, giving one entry per CDR3 protein. This table holds some 64,000 distinct CDR3 sequences, more than 8.5% found once. This material consisted of whole blood, taken at baseline. Every receptor here comes from an adult who was a healthcare worker with PCR-confirmed SARS-CoV-2 infection or an uninfected control (not recorded which).

This clonotype was found many times. The CDR3 DNA is TGTGCCAGCAGCATAACTAGCGGGTCCTACAATGAGCAGTTCTTC. Residues: CASSITSGSYNEQFF. The gene calls are TRBV9 and TRBJ2-1; TRBD2 matches 9 bases. Trimming at V came to 4 bases and at J to 1 base, leaving 3 bases not matched to a gene. Germline assignment: CDR1 SGDLS and CDR2 YYNGEE. The CDR3 covers 15 residues.

This clonotype appeared many times. The chain carries TRBV12-3 or TRBV12-4 and TRBJ1-5; 11 nucleotides match TRBD1. The CDR3 contains 15 residues. The ends lost 5 bases at V and 5 bases at J; junction bases unmatched: 5. CDR3 loop: CASSPQDRGHQPQHF. The DNA of the CDR3 is TGTGCCAGCAGTCCCCAGGACAGGGGGCATCAGCCCCAGCATTTT.

This clonotype occurred many times. The chain has TRBV28 and TRBJ1-2; D might be TRBD1 (5 bases). Trimming cost V 5 bases and J 6 bases, with 19 bases left between them. Germline V gene data show CDR1 as MDHEN and CDR2 as SYDVKM. The CDR3 is 15 residues long. CDR3 protein: CASSPSFGGRNGYTF. CDR3 bases: TGTGCCAGCAGTCCGTCGTTCGGGGGAAGAAATGGCTACACCTTC.

The sample holds one count of this clonotype. The chain links TRBV7-3 to TRBJ2-2; 7 positions agree with TRBD2. The CDR3 consists of 13 residues. The V gene end was trimmed by 3 bases and the J gene end by 7 bases; junction bases not matched to a gene: 2. The V gene's germline CDR1 is SGHTA and CDR2 FQGTGA. In nucleotides, the CDR3 is TGTGCCAGCAGCTTGCTAGCGGACGGGGAGCTGTTTTTT. Protein product: CASSLLADGELFF.